These T cell receptor beta chains were read from a single sample in a study of blood T cell repertoires in COVID-19. The repertoire was sequenced with immunoSEQ multiplex PCR; TCRdb's copy has only in-frame clones and lacks some. There are 250,000 to 350,000 clones in the sample; about nine tenths occur only once, and 6.3% lies in the top ten. The material sequenced was peripheral blood. The receptors were sampled from a woman between 50 and 59 years old with COVID-19, enrolled during active disease. Each CDR3 is given with its conserved first and last residue. A D gene is named only where the DNA matches it firmly. Size values are once, few and many counts, or a class for expanded clones, and some rows have none.

d_call	clone_size	v_call	j_call	cdr3_aa	cdr3_nt
-	-	TRBV11-2	TRBJ2-2	CASSLGDTGELFF	TGTGCCAGCAGCTTGGGAGACACCGGGGAGCTGTTTTTT
-	-	TRBV6-1	TRBJ1-5	CASSADLAARRSNQPQHF	TGTGCCAGCAGTGCCGACCTAGCCGCCCGTCGGAGCAATCAGCCCCAGCATTTT
-	-	TRBV11-2	TRBJ2-7	CASSLAGGASYEQYF	TGTGCCAGCAGCTTAGCAGGCGGGGCCTCCTACGAGCAGTACTTC
TRBD1	-	TRBV2	TRBJ1-1	CAIDRGPLNTEAFF	TGTGCCATCGACAGGGGGCCCCTGAACACTGAAGCTTTCTTT
-	-	TRBV11-3	TRBJ2-2	CASSSIGANTGELFF	TGTGCCAGCAGCTCTATTGGTGCGAACACCGGGGAGCTGTTTTTT
-	-	TRBV24-1	TRBJ1-2	CATSEAGSRLGYTF	TGTGCCACCAGTGAGGCCGGGTCCCGTCTTGGCTACACCTTC
-	-	TRBV6-5	TRBJ2-5	CASGGERQETQYF	TGTGCCAGCGGGGGCGAGAGACAAGAGACCCAGTACTTC
TRBD2	-	TRBV27	TRBJ2-3	CASSQLAGGATDTQYF	TGTGCCAGCAGTCAACTAGCGGGAGGCGCCACAGATACGCAGTATTTT
-	-	TRBV2	TRBJ1-5	CASSEGATILAQHF	TGTGCCAGCAGTGAAGGGGCCACGATATTGGCCCAGCATTTT
TRBD1	once	TRBV6-2/TRBV6-3	TRBJ1-5	CASSRTGGASGNQPQHF	TGTGCCAGCAGTCGTACAGGGGGGGCGTCGGGCAATCAGCCCCAGCATTTT
TRBD1	-	TRBV7-9	TRBJ2-5	CASSPGQGLKETQYF	TGTGCCAGCAGCCCGGGACAGGGCCTTAAAGAGACCCAGTACTTC
TRBD1	-	TRBV5-3	TRBJ2-6	CARSAGQGAFVAGANVLTF	TGTGCCAGAAGCGCGGGACAGGGGGCGTTCGTTGCTGGGGCCAACGTCCTGACTTTC
-	-	TRBV24-1	TRBJ2-5	CATSDAAGSGETQYF	TGTGCCACCAGTGATGCCGCGGGATCGGGAGAGACCCAGTACTTC
TRBD2	-	TRBV7-6	TRBJ2-7	CASSSPSGGEQYF	TGTGCCAGCAGCTCCCCCTCGGGGGGCGAGCAGTACTTC
TRBD2	-	TRBV19	TRBJ2-5	CASSNIAGSGETQYF	TGTGCCAGTAGTAACATAGCGGGGAGCGGGGAGACCCAGTACTTC
TRBD1	-	TRBV27	TRBJ1-6	CASSPRTGEAGSYNSPLHF	TGTGCCAGCAGTCCTCGGACAGGGGAAGCTGGCTCCTATAATTCACCCCTCCACTTT
-	few	TRBV4-2	TRBJ1-1	CASINLRENTEAFF	TGTGCCAGCATTAATCTCCGGGAGAACACTGAAGCTTTCTTT
-	-	TRBV6-5	TRBJ2-4	CASTRTIAKNIQYF	TGTGCCAGCACTAGGACAATAGCCAAAAACATTCAGTACTTC
TRBD2	-	TRBV30	TRBJ2-3	CAWSAGTMGDTQYF	TGTGCCTGGAGTGCCGGGACTATGGGAGATACGCAGTATTTT
-	-	TRBV6-2/TRBV6-3	TRBJ2-7	CASSKTGTAYEQYF	TGTGCCAGCAGCAAAACAGGAACCGCCTACGAGCAGTACTTC
-	once	TRBV20-1	TRBJ2-3	CSASDSRLALTDTQYF	TGCAGTGCTAGTGATAGTCGGCTAGCACTCACAGATACGCAGTATTTT
TRBD2	-	TRBV11-3	TRBJ2-3	CASSSAGGADTQYF	TGTGCCAGCAGCTCGGCGGGGGGCGCAGATACGCAGTATTTT
TRBD1	-	TRBV6-5	TRBJ1-3	CASETGPGNTIYF	TGTGCCTCCGAGACAGGGCCTGGAAACACCATATATTTT
-	-	TRBV7-9	TRBJ1-1	CASSLRLAGNTEAFF	TGTGCCAGCAGCTTGAGGTTGGCCGGGAACACTGAAGCTTTCTTT
-	-	TRBV7-9	TRBJ2-7	CASSAWGGSGHEQYF	TGTGCCAGCAGCGCTTGGGGTGGAAGCGGACACGAGCAGTACTTC
TRBD2	-	TRBV29-1	TRBJ2-4	CSVVPGGRALAKNIQYF	TGCAGCGTTGTCCCTGGCGGGAGGGCCCTAGCCAAAAACATTCAGTACTTC
TRBD2	-	TRBV7-2	TRBJ2-1	CASSIRPGLAYRSYNEQFF	TGTGCCAGCAGCATAAGGCCGGGACTAGCGTACCGCTCCTACAATGAGCAGTTCTTC
TRBD1	-	TRBV4-2	TRBJ1-2	CASSQDRQGAGGYTF	TGTGCCAGCAGCCAAGATCGACAGGGGGCAGGCGGCTACACCTTC
TRBD2	-	TRBV7-9	TRBJ2-3	CASSHSGTSGPTDTQYF	TGTGCCAGCAGCCACTCCGGGACTAGCGGGCCCACAGATACGCAGTATTTT
TRBD1	-	TRBV5-5	TRBJ1-4	CASSSYRGMGEKLFF	TGTGCCAGCAGCTCTTACAGGGGCATGGGTGAAAAACTGTTTTTT
TRBD1	-	TRBV7-6	TRBJ1-2	CASSPAPGTEYGYTF	TGTGCCAGCAGCCCGGCTCCTGGGACAGAATATGGCTACACCTTC
TRBD2	once	TRBV5-8	TRBJ2-7	CASSLVFVPSGRGGTYEQYF	TGTGCCAGCAGCTTGGTATTTGTCCCTAGCGGGAGAGGGGGGACCTACGAGCAGTACTTC
-	-	TRBV5-4	TRBJ2-6	CASSFRGANVLTF	TGTGCCAGCAGCTTTCGTGGGGCCAACGTCCTGACTTTC
-	-	TRBV29-1	TRBJ1-1	CSVAWQGNDKAFF	TGCAGCGTTGCTTGGCAGGGAAACGATAAAGCTTTCTTT
-	-	TRBV23-1	TRBJ1-2	CASSQSGPRDFGLNYGYTF	TGCGCCAGCAGTCAATCGGGCCCCCGCGATTTCGGTCTTAACTATGGCTACACCTTC
TRBD1	-	TRBV18	TRBJ2-6	CASSHPVQGSDSGANVLTF	TGTGCCAGCTCACACCCCGTACAGGGGTCCGACTCTGGGGCCAACGTCCTGACTTTC
-	-	TRBV11-3	TRBJ1-2	CASSSESGALDGGYTF	TGTGCCAGCAGCTCAGAGTCCGGAGCCTTAGACGGGGGCTACACCTTC